This record concerns one T cell receptor beta chain sequence. Original processing methods: Amplification of reference gene primers provided the estimated nucleated cell counts. Method: immunoSEQ multiplex PCR; TCRdb's copy keeps in-frame clones and lacks some. The V and J calls and clone size were taken over from that table, and D and trimming were inferred from the DNA. The repertoire consists of under 200,000 clones, with around 80% occurring once and the leading ten covering 6.5% to 8%. This sample is part of a study of blood T cell repertoires in COVID-19. On the study more broadly: Samples of COVID-19 (acute and convalescent) were obtained from the United States, Italy and Spain. Nucleic acid was either cDNA or gDNA, and it came from T cells, B-cell-depleted T cells, or PBMCs.

In germline, CDR1 is GTSNPN, CDR2 SVGIG (reference sequence). This CDR3 spans 12 amino acids. The J segment lost 7 bases and the V segment lost 5 bases, leaving 5 bases of the junction unmatched. The sequence was obtained from a man between 70 and 80 years old with active or convalescent COVID-19. This chain uses TRBV30 with TRBJ1-5; 7 bases align to TRBD1. The sample was peripheral blood. The CDR3 spells CAWSGGGQPQHF. The CDR3 bases are TGTGCCTGGTCAGGGGGTGGACAGCCCCAGCATTTT. Using reference TRBV30 and TRBJ1-5 for the parts outside the CDR3, the full variable domain is SQTIHQWPATLVQPVGSPLSLECTVEGTSNPNLYWYRQAAGRGLQLLFYSVGIGQISSEVPQNLSASRPQDRQFILSSKKLLLSDSGFYLCAWSGGGQPQHFGDGTRLSIL.